This TCR beta chain was observed in a study of T cell repertoires in cytomegalovirus infection. The CDR3 has 13 residues. CDR1 and CDR2 (germline): ENHRY, SYGVKD. V shed 2 bases and J shed 2 bases, with 4 bases lying between them. TCRdb re-called the reads through MiXCR, storing one row per CDR3 protein. This table has a few hundred thousand distinct CDR3 sequences, roughly 15% appearing once. J is TRBJ1-5 and V is TRBV10-3; no definite D call. The sequence was collected from a human donor in good health (CMV status not recorded). Some clones in this sample may be carry-over from other donors' samples. Sequencing was done on a sample of PBMCs. The CDR3 DNA reads TGTGCCATCAGTGAGGTGGGCAATCAGCCCCAGCATTTT. Protein: CAISEVGNQPQHF.